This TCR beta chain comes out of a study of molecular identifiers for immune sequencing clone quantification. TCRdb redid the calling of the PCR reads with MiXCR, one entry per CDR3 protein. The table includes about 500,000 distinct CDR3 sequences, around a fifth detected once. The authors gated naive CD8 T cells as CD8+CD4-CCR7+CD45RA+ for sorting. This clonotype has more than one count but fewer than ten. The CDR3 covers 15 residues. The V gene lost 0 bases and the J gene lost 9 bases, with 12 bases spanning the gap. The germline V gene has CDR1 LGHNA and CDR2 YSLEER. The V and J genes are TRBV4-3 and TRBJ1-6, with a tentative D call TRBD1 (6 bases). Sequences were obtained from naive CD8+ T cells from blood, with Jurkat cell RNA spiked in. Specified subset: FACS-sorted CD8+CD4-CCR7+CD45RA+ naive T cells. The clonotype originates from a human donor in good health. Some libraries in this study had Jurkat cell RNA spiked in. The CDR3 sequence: CASSQDRAGASPLHF. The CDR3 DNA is TGCGCCAGCAGCCAAGATAGGGCAGGGGCTTCACCCCTCCACTTT.